Following are 32 T cell receptor beta chains from one sample sequenced in a study of vaccination and CD4 T cells after COVID-19. These receptors have no identified antigens. Treatment indicated: roughly ten-day PBMC culture with coronavirus spike peptide pools or control peptides (ViraFEST assay). At the Johns Hopkins FTIC core, DNA taken from cultured CD4+ T cells was sequenced by way of the Oncomine TCR Beta short-read assay. TCRdb reprocessed the PCR reads via MiXCR and lists one record per CDR3 protein. The sample holds 25,000 to 30,000 distinct CDR3 sequences, 50% seen once. This specimen was CD4+ T cells from blood, cultured in vitro, taken before SARS-CoV-2 vaccination. The receptors shown here come from a human donor who received a COVID-19 vaccine.

This clonotype was seen a handful of times. V gene TRBV19 combines with J gene TRBJ1-5; TRBD1 is a possible D gene (6 bases). This CDR3 comprises 16 residues. V was clipped by 7 bases and J by 6 bases, with 22 bases between them. CDR1 LNHDA and CDR2 SQIVND come from the germline V gene (reference sequence). The CDR3, as DNA: TGTGCCAGTACCTCTAAGGCGGGGGGCGAGGGTCAGCCCCAGCATTTT. This encodes CASTSKAGGEGQPQHF.

The chain couples TRBV30 to TRBJ2-5; no reliable D call. Germline assignment: CDR1 GTSNPN and CDR2 SVGIG (reference sequence). The V end lost 1 base, the J end lost 2 bases, and 8 bases lay between the germline ends. This CDR3 has 13 amino acids. The DNA of the CDR3 is TGTGCCTGGAGTGGTCAAGGGCAAGAGACCCAGTACTTC. Translated, it gives CAWSGQGQETQYF.

The DNA for the CDR3 is TGTGCCAGCTCACCCCGACAGGGCTCGCAGCCCCAGCATTTT. It translates to CASSPRQGSQPQHF. This rearrangement joins TRBV18 to TRBJ1-5, with 7 positions matching TRBD1. The CDR3 contains 14 residues. V dropped 3 bases and J dropped 7; count of bases not matched to a gene: 6. From germline, CDR1 is KGHSH and CDR2 LQKENI.

The chain is built from TRBV4-2 and TRBJ2-1; perhaps D is TRBD1 or TRBD2 (5 bases each). The CDR3 totals 16 residues. V lost 4 bases and J 3 bases, leaving 16 bases between the germline ends. The germline gives CDR1 LGHNA, CDR2 YNFKEQ. The chain's CDR3 is CASSLRERPRYNEQFF. Written as DNA, the CDR3 is TGTGCCAGCAGCCTCAGGGAGCGTCCCCGCTACAATGAGCAGTTCTTC.

V usage is TRBV11-2 and J usage is TRBJ1-2; weak D call: TRBD1 (6 bases). V was shortened by 0 bases and J by 7 bases, with 9 bases between the two germline ends. Germline V gives CDR1 SGHAT, CDR2 FQNNGV. The CDR3 loop spans 13 amino acids. This CDR3 reads CASSLDSRGGYTF. DNA for the CDR3: TGTGCCAGCAGCTTAGATTCCAGGGGTGGCTACACCTTC.

The chain uses TRBV2 and TRBJ2-5, with 9 positions matching TRBD2. The CDR3 sequence is 16 residues long. J was trimmed by 2 bases and V by 4 bases; bases with no gene match: 8. The germline gives CDR1 SNHLY, CDR2 FYNNEI. The CDR3 loop is CASSAVYAGGQETQYF. CDR3 nucleotides: TGTGCCAGCAGTGCTGTATATGCGGGGGGGCAAGAGACCCAGTACTTC.

The chain combines TRBV12-3 or TRBV12-4 with TRBJ1-1; no definite D call. V was cut by 3 bases and J by 5 bases, with 7 bases left in between. This CDR3 is built from 12 residues. CDR3 amino acids: CASSFGDTEAFF. CDR3 nucleotides: TGTGCCAGCAGTTTTGGCGATACTGAAGCTTTCTTT.

In DNA, the CDR3 is TGCAGTGCTAGGTCGTTGGGTAGCGGGGATGTCGATACGCAGTATTTT. As protein: CSARSLGSGDVDTQYF. The chain has TRBV20-1 and TRBJ2-3, with TRBD2 matching over 8 bases. The CDR3 length is 16 residues. J was trimmed by 6 bases and V by 3 bases; bases with no gene match: 14. Germline V lookup: CDR1 DFQATT, CDR2 SNEGSKA (reference sequence).

The V and J genes are TRBV5-1 and TRBJ2-5; 12 bases line up with TRBD2. Germline trimming cut 4 bases from V and 2 bases from J; bases unmatched to any gene: 15. This CDR3 has 19 residues. Germline V gene data show CDR1 as SGHRS and CDR2 as YFSETQ. The CDR3 region is CASSARLAGAGRVQETQYF. The CDR3 DNA sequence: TGCGCCAGCAGCGCCCGACTAGCGGGGGCCGGGAGGGTTCAAGAGACCCAGTACTTC.

This clonotype was recorded a few times. The chain has TRBV30 and TRBJ1-5, with TRBD1 as a possible D gene (6 bases). Trimming pared 2 bases from V and 9 bases from J, leaving 20 bases between. Germline-derived CDR1 and CDR2 are GTSNPN and SVGIG (reference sequence). This CDR3 is built from 15 residues. CDR3 amino acids: CAWSTTGADSGPQHF. CDR3 nucleotide sequence: TGTGCCTGGAGTACGACGGGGGCCGACAGCGGGCCCCAGCATTTT.

The rearrangement links TRBV11-2 to TRBJ1-2; D is uncertain. Trimming stripped 1 base from V and 9 bases from J, with 6 bases between. Germline CDR1 is SGHAT and CDR2 is FQNNGV. CDR3 length: 11 residues. CDR3 protein: CASSLVRRYTF. DNA for the CDR3: TGTGCCAGCAGCTTAGTGAGGCGCTACACCTTC.

The genes are TRBV6-5 and TRBJ2-1, with 11 positions matching TRBD2. Germline V gives CDR1 MNHEY, CDR2 SVGAGI. This CDR3 comprises 17 residues. J was trimmed by 4 bases and V by 2 bases; bases with no gene match: 7. The DNA of the CDR3 is TGTGCCAGCAGTTACCCCGTCCTAGCGGGGGGATACAATGAGCAGTTCTTC. It encodes CASSYPVLAGGYNEQFF.

This chain uses TRBV7-2 with TRBJ2-2, with unresolved D. CDR3 length: 13 amino acids. V was trimmed by 6 bases and J by 7 bases, leaving 12 bases between them. Germline V gives CDR1 SGHTA, CDR2 FQGNSA. CDR3 coding DNA: TGTGCCAGCAGATCACAGCACTACGGGGAGCTGTTTTTT. As protein: CASRSQHYGELFF.

J is TRBJ2-3 and V is TRBV30; 9 bases are a match to TRBD2. The J segment lost 4 bases and the V segment lost 4 bases, leaving 9 bases of the junction unmatched. The CDR3 contains 15 residues. Germline V gene data show CDR1 as GTSNPN and CDR2 as SVGIG (reference sequence). The CDR3 protein is CAWTYGGGAPDTQYF. DNA of the CDR3: TGTGCCTGGACGTATGGCGGGGGGGCCCCAGATACGCAGTATTTT. Based on the CDR3 plus reference TRBV30 and TRBJ2-3, the full variable domain is SQTIHQWPATLVQPVGSPLSLECTVEGTSNPNLYWYRQAAGRGLQLLFYSVGIGQISSEVPQNLSASRPQDRQFILSSKKLLLSDSGFYLCAWTYGGGAPDTQYFGPGTRLTVL.

V gene TRBV24-1 combines with J gene TRBJ2-5, with D uncertain. CDR3 length equals 14 residues. Germline V gives CDR1 KGHDR, CDR2 SFDVKD. V was clipped by 4 bases and J by 2 bases, with 10 bases between them. The CDR3: CATSDPGNQETQYF. The CDR3 DNA reads TGTGCCACCAGTGACCCAGGTAATCAAGAGACCCAGTACTTC.

The chain combines TRBV5-4 with TRBJ2-3, with D possibly matching TRBD1 (5 bases). CDR1 and CDR2 from the germline V gene are SGHNT and YYREEE (reference sequence). V was pared by 4 bases and J by 8 bases, with 11 bases between. There are 12 residues in the CDR3. Here the CDR3 DNA reads TGTGCCAGCAGCCCCACCCAGGGTACGCAGTATTTT. Amino acid sequence: CASSPTQGTQYF.

This chain links TRBV20-1 with TRBJ1-3; no definite D call. V was clipped by 1 base and J by 4 bases, with 14 bases between them. The V gene's germline CDR1 is DFQATT and CDR2 SNEGSKA (reference sequence). CDR3 length equals 15 residues. The CDR3 sequence is CSARAGEGAGNTIYF. DNA for the CDR3: TGCAGTGCTAGAGCCGGCGAGGGAGCAGGAAACACCATATATTTT.

Only a few counts were recorded for this clonotype. V and J are TRBV4-1 and TRBJ1-2; TRBD1 matches 7 bases. The CDR3 is 14 amino acids. V gave up 1 base and J gave up 8 bases; unmatched junction bases: 7. The germline CDR1 and CDR2 sequences are MGHRA and YSYEKL. CDR3 nucleotide sequence: TGCGCCAGCAGCCAAGTGGTGGGGGACAGAGGCTACACCTTC. This sequence encodes CASSQVVGDRGYTF.

J is TRBJ1-6 and V is TRBV11-2, with unresolved D. V lost 2 bases and J lost 1, with 3 bases in between. In germline, CDR1 is SGHAT, CDR2 FQNNGV. CDR3 size: 14 residues. CDR3 bases: TGTGCCAGCAGCTTAAGGTCCTATAATTCACCCCTCCACTTT. This gives the protein CASSLRSYNSPLHF.

This rearrangement joins TRBV23-1 to TRBJ1-2, with 7 bases fitting TRBD1. TRBV23-1 is filed as an ORF, its function uncertain. CDR3 length: 12 amino acids. CDR3 DNA: TGCGGCGGCCGGGACAGCTCTAGGGGCTACACCTTC. Residues: CGGRDSSRGYTF.

The chain links TRBV9 to TRBJ1-5; D possibly corresponds to TRBD1 (6 bases). The V end lost 5 bases, the J end lost 2 bases, and 11 bases lay between the germline ends. Per the germline V gene, CDR1 is SGDLS and CDR2 is YYNGEE. The CDR3 covers 14 residues. CDR3 residues: CASSQGLGNQPQHF. The CDR3 coding sequence is TGTGCCAGCAGTCAGGGGTTGGGCAATCAGCCCCAGCATTTT. Full variable domain (remainder filled in from reference TRBV9 and TRBJ1-5): DSGVTQTPKHLITATGQRVTLRCSPRSGDLSVYWYQQSLDQGLQFLIQYYNGEERAKGNILERFSAQQFPDLHSELNLSSLELGDSALYFCASSQGLGNQPQHFGDGTRLSIL.

V usage is TRBV7-2 and J usage is TRBJ2-1, with 9 bases matching TRBD2. Germline V lookup: CDR1 SGHTA, CDR2 FQGNSA. After removal of 5 bases from V and 4 bases from J, the junction contained 6 bases not matched to a gene. The CDR3 runs 15 residues. In DNA form, the CDR3 reads TGTGCCAGCAGCCTTAGCGGGGGCCAGTACAATGAGCAGTTCTTC. Residues: CASSLSGGQYNEQFF.

This clonotype came up a few times. The gene calls are TRBV10-3 and TRBJ2-2; 7 nucleotides align to TRBD2. Germline CDR1 and CDR2: ENHRY and SYGVKD. With V trimmed by 6 bases and J by 3 bases, 7 bases remained unmatched. The CDR3 is made up of 15 amino acids. The CDR3: CAIRQTSRDTGELFF. The CDR3 DNA reads TGTGCCATCAGACAGACTAGCAGAGACACCGGGGAGCTGTTTTTT.

This sequence joins TRBV6-1 and TRBJ1-6; D remains unclear. V lost 5 bases, J lost 9 bases, and 17 bases lay in between. CDR1 is MNHNS, CDR2 SASEGT, per germline. The CDR3 extends over 15 amino acids. The CDR3 bases are TGTGCCAGCAGTAGAATGGGTACGGGCTCTTCACCCCTCCACTTT. Residues: CASSRMGTGSSPLHF.

The table lists this clonotype with a few counts. The V gene is TRBV30, the J gene TRBJ1-2; 9 bases are a match to TRBD1. V lost 2 bases and J lost 4; bases outside the gene matches: 2. The germline gives CDR1 GTSNPN, CDR2 SVGIG (reference sequence). The length of the CDR3 is 13 residues. CDR3 DNA: TGTGCCTGGAGTACAGGGGGCCCCTATGGCTACACCTTC. As protein: CAWSTGGPYGYTF.

This chain connects TRBV7-9 to TRBJ1-2; no clear D gene. The CDR3 runs 12 residues. CDR1 and CDR2 from the germline V gene are SEHNR and FQNEAQ (reference sequence). Trimming removed 7 bases at V and 4 bases at J, with 10 bases between. The CDR3 region is CASMGRGYGYTF. CDR3 in DNA: TGTGCCAGCATGGGCCGAGGCTATGGCTACACCTTC.

The V gene is TRBV2, the J gene TRBJ2-3; 15 bases are shared with TRBD2. V was pared by 6 bases and J by 3 bases, with 4 bases of the junction left unmatched. This CDR3 comprises 16 residues. The V gene's germline CDR1 is SNHLY and CDR2 FYNNEI. Here the CDR3 reads CASSGTSGGRTDTQYF. The CDR3, as DNA: TGTGCCAGCAGCGGGACTAGCGGGGGGAGGACAGATACGCAGTATTTT.

This clonotype was found a few times. J is TRBJ1-2 and V is TRBV11-3, with D possibly being TRBD1 (6 bases). This CDR3 is built from 12 residues. The germline gives CDR1 SGHNT, CDR2 YENEEA. Trimming stripped 3 bases from V and 6 bases from J, with 8 bases between. The CDR3 bases are TGTGCCAGCAGCTTCTCAGGGGATGGCTACACCTTC. Translated, it gives CASSFSGDGYTF.

V gene TRBV10-3 combines with J gene TRBJ2-5, with D possibly matching TRBD1 (5 bases). The ends were cut back, 5 bases at V and 1 base at J, with 11 bases in the middle. CDR1 and CDR2 from the germline V gene are ENHRY and SYGVKD. The CDR3 extends over 14 amino acids. The chain's CDR3 is CAISRDSLQETQYF. The CDR3 region has the DNA TGTGCCATCAGTCGCGACAGTCTCCAAGAGACCCAGTACTTC.

The table lists this clonotype with a count of one. The J gene is TRBJ2-7, the V gene TRBV6-1; D gene unclear. Trimming removed 7 bases at V and 1 base at J, with 8 bases between. The CDR3 consists of 12 residues. The germline gives CDR1 MNHNS, CDR2 SASEGT. CDR3 DNA sequence: TGTGCCAGCATGTACAGATCCTACGAGCAGTACTTC. Amino acids: CASMYRSYEQYF.

As concerns this clonotype: A much larger clone is a single base away; this may be a read error. The genes are TRBV24-1 and TRBJ1-1, with a possible D match to TRBD1 (5 bases). Trimming removed 7 bases at V and 10 bases at J, with 12 bases between. This CDR3 spans 11 amino acids. Germline-derived CDR1 and CDR2 are KGHDR and SFDVKD. This chain's CDR3 is CATRLGAGAFF. The CDR3 DNA follows: TGTGCCACCAGGCTAGGGGCTGGAGCTTTCTTT.

This CDR3 is CSALSGGNTEAFF. CDR3 nucleotides: TGCAGTGCCTTATCGGGGGGGAACACTGAAGCTTTCTTT. This sequence joins TRBV20-1 and TRBJ1-1, with a tentative D call TRBD1 (5 bases). The ends were cut back, 6 bases at V and 1 base at J, with 12 bases in the middle. The CDR3 spans 13 residues. Germline V lookup: CDR1 DFQATT, CDR2 SNEGSKA (reference sequence).